This entry describes one T cell receptor (beta chain). This entry belongs to a study of lymphopenia after photon versus proton radiotherapy. Some clones are missing from TCRdb's copy, which holds only in-frame ones; the method was immunoSEQ multiplex PCR. The sample yields 55,000 to 70,000 clones, about 86% seen once. The V and J ends lost 3 bases and 2 bases respectively, with 7 bases between them. The germline gives CDR1 MNHEY, CDR2 SMNVEV (reference sequence). The CDR3 runs 13 residues. The specimen was peripheral blood, collected from a patient treated with photon-based radiotherapy. This TCR derives from a man in his forties with gastric cancer. This sequence joins TRBV27 and TRBJ1-1; D gene uncertain. CDR3 nucleotide sequence: TGTGCCAGCAGTTTTGAGGCAAACACTGAAGCTTTCTTT. This translates into CASSFEANTEAFF.